The 17 T cell receptor beta chains presented below share a single source sample, sequenced in a study of TIL therapy for anti-PD-1-resistant metastatic lung cancer. Time point reported: pre-treatment sample, taken before nivolumab and TIL therapy. The immunoSEQ assay was v3. Only in-frame clones appear in the TCRdb table, and some are missing; sequencing was by immunoSEQ multiplex PCR. The top ten hold 1.8% of the sample, which has just under 60,000 clones, around four fifths seen once. Sequencing was performed on blood, taken at baseline. These receptors originate from a person between 30 and 80 years old with non-small cell lung cancer.

Details on this clone: Different DNA sequences within this sample yield the same CDR3. The chain is built from TRBV27 and TRBJ1-5; no firm D call. CDR3 length: 16 amino acids. V gave up 0 bases and J gave up 0 bases, with 9 bases separating them. Per germline, CDR1 MNHEY and CDR2 SMNVEV (reference sequence). The CDR3 DNA reads as TGTGCCAGCAGTTTATCCTGGGGAGATAGCAATCAGCCCCAGCATTTT. Amino acids: CASSLSWGDSNQPQHF.

The chain joins TRBV7-9 to TRBJ1-1; D gene ambiguous. Between the trimmed V and J ends, which lost 1 base and 6 bases, there was a span of 6 bases. The CDR3 consists of 12 residues. CDR1 is SEHNR and CDR2 is FQNEAQ in the germline V gene (reference sequence). The CDR3 loop is CASSLGQPEAFF. Here the CDR3 DNA reads TGTGCCAGCAGCTTAGGGCAGCCTGAAGCTTTCTTT.

The rearrangement joins TRBV4-1 to TRBJ2-3, with TRBD1 identical over 7 bases. This CDR3 comprises 17 residues. The V gene end was trimmed by 0 bases and the J gene end by 0 bases; junction bases not matched to a gene: 6. Germline V gene sequence: CDR1 MGHRA, CDR2 YSYEKL. Here the CDR3 DNA reads TGCGCCAGCAGCCAAGAAGTCACAGGGGCTAGCACAGATACGCAGTATTTT. Its protein product is CASSQEVTGASTDTQYF.

The chain combines TRBV5-1 with TRBJ1-4; 7 bases map to TRBD1. CDR3 size: 15 residues. Germline trimming cut 3 bases from V and 4 bases from J; bases unmatched to any gene: 6. Germline V gene sequence: CDR1 SGHRS, CDR2 YFSETQ. The CDR3 nucleotides read TGCGCCAGCAGCTCCGGGACAGAGGGTAATGAAAAACTGTTTTTT. It yields the protein CASSSGTEGNEKLFF. Using reference TRBV5-1 and TRBJ1-4 for the parts outside the CDR3, the full variable domain is KAGVTQTPRYLIKTRGQQVTLSCSPISGHRSVSWYQQTPGQGLQFLFEYFSETQRNKGNFPGRFSGRQFSNSRSEMNVSTLELGDSALYLCASSSGTEGNEKLFFGSGTQLSVL.

The chain joins TRBV28 to TRBJ1-2, with D hard to call. The germline V gene encodes CDR1 MDHEN and CDR2 SYDVKM. The CDR3 runs 13 residues. Trimming left V 6 bases short and J 8 bases short, with 16 bases between. The CDR3 DNA is TGTGCCAGCAGGGAGGCCGGATCTAGCGGCTACACCTTC. Translated: CASREAGSSGYTF.

This clone has a single count. J is TRBJ2-1 and V is TRBV5-6; perhaps TRBD2 as D (7 bases). Per germline, CDR1 SGHDT and CDR2 YYEEEE. This CDR3 is built from 15 residues. V lost 7 bases to trimming and J lost 5 bases, with 19 bases between them. This CDR3 is CASRLGRGHHNEQFF. In nucleotides, the CDR3 is TGTGCCAGCCGCCTGGGGCGGGGGCATCACAATGAGCAGTTCTTC.

This clone occurred a few times. The chain uses TRBV7-3 and TRBJ2-1; perhaps TRBD2 as D (6 bases). Per germline, CDR1 SGHTA and CDR2 FQGTGA. This CDR3 has 17 amino acids. The V gene lost 4 bases and the J gene lost 2 bases, with 18 bases spanning the gap. The CDR3 sequence: CASSSSVGGGAYNEQFF. The CDR3 region has the DNA TGTGCCAGCAGCTCCTCGGTGGGGGGAGGTGCCTACAATGAGCAGTTCTTC. Complete variable domain (other parts from reference TRBV7-3 and TRBJ2-1): GAGVSQTPSNKVTEKGKYVELRCDPISGHTALYWYRQSLGQGPEFLIYFQGTGAADDSGLPNDRFFAVRPEGSVSTLKIQRTERGDSAVYLCASSSSVGGGAYNEQFFGPGTRLTVL.

The CDR3 here is CASSFQGQETQYF. The CDR3 DNA reads TGTGCCAGCAGCTTTCAAGGTCAAGAGACCCAGTACTTC. The rearrangement links TRBV7-2 to TRBJ2-5; D call uncertain. This CDR3 has 13 amino acids. Germline CDR1 is SGHTA and CDR2 is FQGNSA. Trimming cost V 3 bases and J 2 bases, with 7 bases left between them.

This clone was seen a handful of times. The rearrangement links TRBV29-1 to TRBJ1-1, with 8 bases fitting TRBD1. The CDR3 runs 13 residues. CDR1 and CDR2 (germline): SQVTM, ANQGSEA. The junction had 5 bases not matched to a gene; V was cut back by 3 bases and J by 5 bases. The CDR3 protein is CSVDLQGGTEAFF. The DNA of the CDR3 is TGCAGCGTTGACTTACAGGGGGGGACTGAAGCTTTCTTT.

The chain employs TRBV7-4 and TRBJ2-1, with 8 bases matching TRBD2. With 1 base clipped from V and 3 bases from J, the junction kept 5 bases outside the gene matches. Germline CDR1 is SGHVT and CDR2 is SQSDAQ. The CDR3 spans 16 residues. CDR3 sequence reads: CASSLGVAGNYNEQFF. CDR3 nucleotides: TGTGCCAGCAGCTTAGGCGTAGCGGGGAACTACAATGAGCAGTTCTTC.

This clone has a handful of counts. The chain joins TRBV7-8 to TRBJ1-3, with 10 positions matching TRBD1. Per germline, CDR1 SGHVS and CDR2 FQNEAQ. The V and J ends lost 6 bases and 2 bases, in that order; junction bases with no gene match: 4. This CDR3 is 15 amino acids long. The CDR3 loop reads CASRRGQGAGNTIYF. In DNA form, the CDR3 reads TGTGCCAGCAGACGAGGACAGGGGGCTGGAAACACCATATATTTT. The full variable domain, with the rest looked up from reference TRBV7-8 and TRBJ1-3, is GAGVSQSPRYKVAKRGQDVALRCDPISGHVSLFWYQQALGQGPEFLTYFQNEAQLDKSGLPSDRFFAERPEGSVSTLKIQRTQQEDSAVYLCASRRGQGAGNTIYFGEGSWLTVV.

V is TRBV27 and J is TRBJ2-3; 7 bases match TRBD2. CDR1 is MNHEY, CDR2 SMNVEV, per germline (reference sequence). V dropped 6 bases and J dropped 9; count of bases not matched to a gene: 12. This CDR3 has 14 residues. The chain's CDR3 is CASSPGTISLTQYF. The CDR3 DNA reads TGTGCCAGCAGCCCCGGGACTATCTCCCTGACGCAGTATTTT.

The chain employs TRBV10-3 and TRBJ1-1, with 10 positions matching TRBD1. Germline CDR1 reads ENHRY; CDR2 reads SYGVKD. Trimming cost V 9 bases and J 5 bases; bases outside gene matches: 6. The CDR3 extends over 13 amino acids. The CDR3 protein is CAIRQGAHTEAFF. As DNA, the CDR3 is TGTGCCATACGACAGGGGGCGCATACTGAAGCTTTCTTT.

The chain employs TRBV12-5 and TRBJ2-7; 10 bases line up with TRBD1. The J segment lost 6 bases and the V segment lost 1 base, leaving 6 bases of the junction unmatched. CDR1 is LGHNT and CDR2 is FRNRAP in the germline V gene. The CDR3 totals 15 residues. This chain's CDR3 is CASGLGGTGAGEQYF. In DNA, the CDR3 is TGTGCTAGTGGTTTGGGGGGGACAGGGGCTGGCGAGCAGTACTTC. The full variable domain, its missing parts supplied by reference TRBV12-5 and TRBJ2-7, is DARVTQTPRHKVTEMGQEVTMRCQPILGHNTVFWYRQTMMQGLELLAYFRNRAPLDDSGMPKDRFSAEMPDATLATLKIQPSEPRDSAVYFCASGLGGTGAGEQYFGPGTRLTVT.

The V call is TRBV20-1, the J call TRBJ2-1; D gene uncertain. The length of the CDR3 is 11 residues. V shed 3 bases and J shed 12 bases, with 12 bases lying between them. Looked up from germline, CDR1 is DFQATT and CDR2 is SNEGSKA (reference sequence). In nucleotides, the CDR3 is TGCAGTGCTAGGTTGGCAGCACGGCAGTTCTTC. Translated: CSARLAARQFF.

The chain employs TRBV27 and TRBJ2-1, with 12 bases aligning to TRBD2. CDR3 size: 16 residues. Germline V CDR1 and CDR2: MNHEY, SMNVEV (reference sequence). The junction had 7 bases not matched to a gene; V was cut back by 4 bases and J by 6 bases. CDR3 sequence reads: CASSSPSGRATNEQFF. In nucleotides, the CDR3 is TGTGCCAGCAGTTCCCCTAGCGGGAGGGCCACCAATGAGCAGTTCTTC.

The rearrangement links TRBV11-3 to TRBJ2-5, with 8 bases fitting TRBD2. Germline-derived CDR1 and CDR2 are SGHNT and YENEEA. CDR3 size: 16 residues. V gave up 0 bases and J gave up 5 bases; unmatched junction bases: 8. As DNA, the CDR3 is TGTGCCAGCAGCTTAGATAAAGCGGGAGTGGAGGAGACCCAGTACTTC. As protein: CASSLDKAGVEETQYF.